These 5 T cell receptor beta chains were all obtained from the same sample, sequenced in a study of T-cell memory formation after mild COVID-19. TCRdb re-called the 5' RACE reads with MiXCR, one entry per CDR3 protein. The data hold 450,000 to 650,000 distinct CDR3 sequences, with roughly 18% observed a single time. Specimen: PBMCs or a T cell subset sorted from them (not recorded which). These receptor sequences come from an adult woman who had mild COVID-19 (a few samples of this study predate the infection). Cell type and time point are not known.

The chain is built from TRBV4-3 and TRBJ1-1; D is possibly TRBD1 (5 bases). V shed 0 bases and J shed 3 bases, with 11 bases lying between them. The length of the CDR3 is 15 residues. Germline CDR1 is LGHNA and CDR2 is YSLEER. CDR3 coding DNA: TGCGCCAGCAGCCAAGATTCGGAGGGACACACTGAAGCTTTCTTT. Translated, it gives CASSQDSEGHTEAFF.

The V call is TRBV6-6, the J call TRBJ2-3; tentative D call: TRBD1 (6 bases). The length of the CDR3 is 17 residues. The germline V gene has CDR1 MNHNY and CDR2 SVGAGI (reference sequence). Trimming shortened V by 0 bases and J by 4 bases, and 17 bases separated the two germline ends. The CDR3 DNA reads TGTGCCAGCAGTTACTCGAACAGGGTCTCTTGGGCAGATACGCAGTATTTT. It codes for CASSYSNRVSWADTQYF.

In DNA form, the CDR3 reads TGTGCCAGCAGCTTGTGGGTACCTTATAATTCACCCCTCCACTTT. This gives the protein CASSLWVPYNSPLHF. The chain recombines TRBV5-6 with TRBJ1-6; D gene ambiguous. Germline values: CDR1 SGHDT, CDR2 YYEEEE. Trimming cost V 1 base and J 4 bases, with 9 bases left between them. This CDR3 region has 15 residues.

This clonotype has more than one count but fewer than ten. The chain carries TRBV12-3 or TRBV12-4 and TRBJ2-7; a possible D gene is TRBD1 (5 bases). The V end lost 2 bases, the J end lost 2 bases, and 10 bases lay between the germline ends. There are 14 residues in the CDR3. The CDR3 nucleotides read TGTGCCAGCAGTTTACCTGGCAGGGCCTACGAGCAGTACTTC. Translated, it gives CASSLPGRAYEQYF.

The rearrangement uses TRBV20-1 and TRBJ2-3, with D uncertain. Trimming took off 1 base at V and 4 bases at J, with 9 bases between the two ends. This CDR3 is built from 13 residues. Germline CDR1 and CDR2: DFQATT and SNEGSKA (reference sequence). The CDR3 DNA follows: TGCAGTGCTAGAGGCTTGGGCGCAGATACGCAGTATTTT. Protein sequence: CSARGLGADTQYF.